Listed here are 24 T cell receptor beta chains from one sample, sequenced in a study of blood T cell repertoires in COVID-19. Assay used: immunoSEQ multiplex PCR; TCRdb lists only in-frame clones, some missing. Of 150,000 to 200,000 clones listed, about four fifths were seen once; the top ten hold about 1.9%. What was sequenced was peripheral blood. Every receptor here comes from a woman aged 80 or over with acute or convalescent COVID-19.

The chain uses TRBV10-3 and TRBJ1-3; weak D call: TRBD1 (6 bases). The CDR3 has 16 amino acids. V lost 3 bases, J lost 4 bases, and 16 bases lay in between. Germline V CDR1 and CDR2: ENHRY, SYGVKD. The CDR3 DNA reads TGTGCCATCAGTGAAAGGGAGGGGGACTCGGGAAACACCATATATTTT. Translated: CAISEREGDSGNTIYF.

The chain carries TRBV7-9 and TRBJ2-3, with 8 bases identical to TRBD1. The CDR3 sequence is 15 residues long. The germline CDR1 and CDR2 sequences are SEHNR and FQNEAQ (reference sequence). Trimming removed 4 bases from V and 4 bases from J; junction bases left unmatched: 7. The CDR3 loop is CASSSRTGYADTQYF. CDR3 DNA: TGTGCCAGCAGCTCCCGGACAGGGTATGCAGATACGCAGTATTTT.

As DNA, the CDR3 is TGTGCCAGCAGCTTAACTGTGGCAGATACGCAGTATTTT. Protein: CASSLTVADTQYF. The chain is built from TRBV7-6 and TRBJ2-3; no clear D gene. Trimming removed 2 bases from V and 4 bases from J, with 7 bases in between. The CDR3 spans 13 residues. Germline values: CDR1 SGHVS, CDR2 FNYEAQ.

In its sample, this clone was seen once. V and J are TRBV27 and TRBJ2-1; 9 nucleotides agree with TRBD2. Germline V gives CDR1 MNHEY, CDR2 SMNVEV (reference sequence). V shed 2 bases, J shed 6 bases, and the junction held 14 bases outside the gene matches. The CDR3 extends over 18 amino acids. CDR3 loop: CASSLKSSGAINPNEQFF. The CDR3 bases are TGTGCCAGCAGTTTAAAGTCTAGCGGGGCGATTAATCCCAATGAGCAGTTCTTC.

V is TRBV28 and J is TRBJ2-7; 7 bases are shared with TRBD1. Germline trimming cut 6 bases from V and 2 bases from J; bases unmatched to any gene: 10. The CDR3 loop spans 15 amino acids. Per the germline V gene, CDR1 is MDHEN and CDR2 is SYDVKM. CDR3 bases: TGTGCCAGCAGCGTGACAGGGAAATATCCCTACGAGCAGTACTTC. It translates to CASSVTGKYPYEQYF.

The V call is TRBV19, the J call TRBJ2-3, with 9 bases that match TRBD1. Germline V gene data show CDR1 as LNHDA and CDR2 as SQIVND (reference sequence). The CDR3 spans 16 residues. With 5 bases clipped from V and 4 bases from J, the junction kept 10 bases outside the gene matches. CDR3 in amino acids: CASSGTRTGVPDTQYF. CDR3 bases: TGTGCCAGTAGTGGGACTCGGACAGGGGTTCCAGATACGCAGTATTTT.

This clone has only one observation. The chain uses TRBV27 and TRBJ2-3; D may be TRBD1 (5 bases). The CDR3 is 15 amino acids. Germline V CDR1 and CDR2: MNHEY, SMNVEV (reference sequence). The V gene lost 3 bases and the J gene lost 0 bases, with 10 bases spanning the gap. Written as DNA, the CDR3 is TGTGCCAGCAGTTTGGGGCAGATTAGCACAGATACGCAGTATTTT. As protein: CASSLGQISTDTQYF.

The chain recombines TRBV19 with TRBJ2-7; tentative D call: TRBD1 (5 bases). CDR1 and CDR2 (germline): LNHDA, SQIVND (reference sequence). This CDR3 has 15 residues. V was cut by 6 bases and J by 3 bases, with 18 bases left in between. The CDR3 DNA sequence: TGTGCCAGTAGCCCTCCTTCGGCAGGGTACTACGAGCAGTACTTC. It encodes CASSPPSAGYYEQYF.

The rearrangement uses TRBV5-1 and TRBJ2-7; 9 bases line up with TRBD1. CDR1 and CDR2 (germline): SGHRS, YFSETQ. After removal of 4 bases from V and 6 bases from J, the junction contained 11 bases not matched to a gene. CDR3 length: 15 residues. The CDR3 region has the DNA TGCGCCAGCAGCCCCGGGACAGGGAGATGGGGCGAGCAGTACTTC. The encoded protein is CASSPGTGRWGEQYF.

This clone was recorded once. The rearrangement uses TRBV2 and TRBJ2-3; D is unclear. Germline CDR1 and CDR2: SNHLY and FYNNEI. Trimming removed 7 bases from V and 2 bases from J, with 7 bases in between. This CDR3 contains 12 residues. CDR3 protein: CASTVSTDTQYF. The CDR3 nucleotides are TGTGCCAGCACAGTTTCCACAGATACGCAGTATTTT.

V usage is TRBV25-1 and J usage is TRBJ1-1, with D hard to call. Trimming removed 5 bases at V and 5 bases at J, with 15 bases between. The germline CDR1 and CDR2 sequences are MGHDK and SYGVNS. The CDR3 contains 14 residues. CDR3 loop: CASSLSAGGTEAFF. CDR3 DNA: TGTGCCAGCAGTTTGTCTGCGGGTGGGACTGAAGCTTTCTTT.

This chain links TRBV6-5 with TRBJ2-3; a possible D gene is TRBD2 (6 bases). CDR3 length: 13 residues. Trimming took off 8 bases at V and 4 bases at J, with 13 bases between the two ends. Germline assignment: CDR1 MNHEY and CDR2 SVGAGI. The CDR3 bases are TGTGCCAGCGCGGGATATCAGGCAGATACGCAGTATTTT. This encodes CASAGYQADTQYF.

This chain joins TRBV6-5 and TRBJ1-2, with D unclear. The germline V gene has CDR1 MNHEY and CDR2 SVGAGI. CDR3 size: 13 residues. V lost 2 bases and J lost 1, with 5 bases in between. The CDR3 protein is CASSYTGNYGYTF. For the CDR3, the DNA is TGTGCCAGCAGTTACACCGGTAACTATGGCTACACCTTC.

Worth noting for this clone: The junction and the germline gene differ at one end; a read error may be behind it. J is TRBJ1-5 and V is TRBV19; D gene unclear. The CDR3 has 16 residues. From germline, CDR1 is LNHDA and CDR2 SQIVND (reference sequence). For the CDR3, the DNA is TGTGCCAGCAGTACGCCAGAGAGGGTTGGCAATCAGCCCCAGCATTTT. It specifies CASSTPERVGNQPQHF.

CDR3 sequence (DNA): TGCGCCAGCAGCCGGGACAGGGGACAAAGCTCCTACAATGAGCAGTTCTTC. As protein: CASSRDRGQSSYNEQFF. The J gene is TRBJ2-1, the V gene TRBV5-1; 10 bases line up with TRBD1. V lost 4 bases and J lost 0; bases outside the gene matches: 7. CDR3 length: 17 amino acids. CDR1 and CDR2 (germline): SGHRS, YFSETQ.

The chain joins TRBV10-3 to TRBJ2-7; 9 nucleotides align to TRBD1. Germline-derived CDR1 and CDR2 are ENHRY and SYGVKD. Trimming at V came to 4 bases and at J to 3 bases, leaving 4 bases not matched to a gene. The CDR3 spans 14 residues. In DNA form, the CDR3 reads TGTGCCATCAGTGTGGGACAGGGAAGCTACGAGCAGTACTTC. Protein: CAISVGQGSYEQYF.

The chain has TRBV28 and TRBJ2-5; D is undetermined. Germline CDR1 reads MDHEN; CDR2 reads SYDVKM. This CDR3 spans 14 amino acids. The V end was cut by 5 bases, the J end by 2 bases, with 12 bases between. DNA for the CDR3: TGTGCCAGCAGTCCGGAGACGGTGCAAGAGACCCAGTACTTC. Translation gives CASSPETVQETQYF.

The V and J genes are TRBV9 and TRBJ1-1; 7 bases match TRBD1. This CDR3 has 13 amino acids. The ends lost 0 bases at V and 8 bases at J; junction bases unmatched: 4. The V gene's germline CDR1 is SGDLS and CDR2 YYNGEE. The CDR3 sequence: CASSVGMTGEAFF. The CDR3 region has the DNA TGTGCCAGCAGCGTAGGAATGACAGGGGAAGCTTTCTTT. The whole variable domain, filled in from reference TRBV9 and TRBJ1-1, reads DSGVTQTPKHLITATGQRVTLRCSPRSGDLSVYWYQQSLDQGLQFLIQYYNGEERAKGNILERFSAQQFPDLHSELNLSSLELGDSALYFCASSVGMTGEAFFGQGTRLTVV.

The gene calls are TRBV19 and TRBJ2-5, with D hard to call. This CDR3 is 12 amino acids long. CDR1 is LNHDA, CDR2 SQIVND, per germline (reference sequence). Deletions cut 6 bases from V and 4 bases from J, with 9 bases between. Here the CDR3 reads CASSNTPETQYF. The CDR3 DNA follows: TGTGCCAGTAGCAACACCCCAGAGACCCAGTACTTC.

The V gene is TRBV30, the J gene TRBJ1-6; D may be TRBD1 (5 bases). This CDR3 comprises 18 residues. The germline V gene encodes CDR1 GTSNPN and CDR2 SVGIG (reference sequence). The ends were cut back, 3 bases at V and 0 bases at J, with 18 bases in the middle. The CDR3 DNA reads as TGTGCCTGGAGGGGATCAGGGAAATTAAGCTCCTATAATTCACCCCTCCACTTT. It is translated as CAWRGSGKLSSYNSPLHF.

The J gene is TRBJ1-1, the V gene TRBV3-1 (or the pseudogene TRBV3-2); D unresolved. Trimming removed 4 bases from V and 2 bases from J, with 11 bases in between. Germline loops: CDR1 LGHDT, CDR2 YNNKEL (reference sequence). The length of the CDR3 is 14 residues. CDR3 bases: TGTGCCAGCAGCCCTACGACATATAACACTGAAGCTTTCTTT. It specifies CASSPTTYNTEAFF.

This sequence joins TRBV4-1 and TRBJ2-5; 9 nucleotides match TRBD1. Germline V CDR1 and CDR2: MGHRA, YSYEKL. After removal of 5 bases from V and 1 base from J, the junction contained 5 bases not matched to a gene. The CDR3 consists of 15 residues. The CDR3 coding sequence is TGCGCCAGCAGCTTACAGGGGGCAGTCCAAGAGACCCAGTACTTC. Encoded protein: CASSLQGAVQETQYF.

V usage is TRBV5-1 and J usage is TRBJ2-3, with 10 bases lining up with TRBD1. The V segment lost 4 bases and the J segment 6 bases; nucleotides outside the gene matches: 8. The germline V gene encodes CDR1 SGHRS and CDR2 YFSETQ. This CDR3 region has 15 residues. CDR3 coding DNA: TGCGCCAGCAGCGCCCAGACAGGGGGCCTTGATACGCAGTATTTT. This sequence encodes CASSAQTGGLDTQYF. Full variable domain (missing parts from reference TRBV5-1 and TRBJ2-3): KAGVTQTPRYLIKTRGQQVTLSCSPISGHRSVSWYQQTPGQGLQFLFEYFSETQRNKGNFPGRFSGRQFSNSRSEMNVSTLELGDSALYLCASSAQTGGLDTQYFGPGTRLTVL.

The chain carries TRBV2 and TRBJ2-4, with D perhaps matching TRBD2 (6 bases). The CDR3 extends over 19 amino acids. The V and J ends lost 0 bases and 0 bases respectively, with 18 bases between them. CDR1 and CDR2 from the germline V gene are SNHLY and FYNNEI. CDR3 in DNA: TGTGCCAGCAGTGAAGCGCTTCGCAGGGAGGATTTAGCCAAAAACATTCAGTACTTC. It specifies CASSEALRREDLAKNIQYF. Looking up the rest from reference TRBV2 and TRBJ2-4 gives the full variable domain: EPEVTQTPSHQVTQMGQEVILRCVPISNHLYFYWYRQILGQKVEFLVSFYNNEISEKSEIFDDQFSVERPDGSNFTLKIRSTKLEDSAMYFCASSEALRREDLAKNIQYFGAGTRLSVL.